Listed below are T cell receptor beta chains from one sample, sequenced in a study of type 1 regulatory T cells. These receptors' targets are unknown. TCRdb re-derived calls from the reads in MiXCR, one entry per CDR3 protein. Among about 42,000 distinct CDR3 sequences listed, 12% were seen once. The specimen sequenced was cultured non-Tr1 T cells, either the whole culture or a sorted T cell fraction (not recorded which). Receptors originate from a human donor in good health. Each CDR3 is given without its conserved first and last residue.

TRBJ2-1	TRBV6-6	ASSLAGLKNNEQF
TRBJ2-5	TRBV5-1	ASSSISGTQETQY
TRBJ1-1	TRBV19	ASSLGQRAF
TRBJ2-1	TRBV29-1	SASPFGTSGSNEQF
TRBJ1-5	TRBV30	AWSVGGRVQPQH
TRBJ2-3	TRBV11-2	ASSRVGLAVDTQY
TRBJ1-5	TRBV20-1	SARADRDRVNQPQH
TRBJ2-1	TRBV4-2	ASSQDGLASRYNEQF
TRBJ2-1	TRBV6-5	ASSLAGGREQF
TRBJ1-2	TRBV15	ATSRDQGNGYT
TRBJ2-7	TRBV20-1	SAQSGLPAYEQY
TRBJ2-3	TRBV18	ASSPPGGDTQY
TRBJ1-1	TRBV7-8	ASISRGGRTEAF
TRBJ2-3	TRBV7-9	ANSPRSSGDTQY
TRBJ2-3	TRBV5-1	ASSFPGLKDTQY
TRBJ1-1	TRBV7-2	ASSYGGANTEAF
TRBJ2-3	TRBV5-4	ASSLAADTQY